The T cell receptor beta chain described here comes from a study of identical twins. Study-wide points: Twins showed weaker excess sharing in their beta out-of-frame sequences. Invariant MAIT and iNKT cells are populations that could partly confound zero-insertion analyses. The study found that models underestimated out-of-frame TCR alpha sharing in monozygotic twins. Abundant beta clonotypes from cord blood had fewer insertions, unlike memory repertoires, which showed none.

As concerns this clonotype: Its antigen is undetermined.

Germline assignment: CDR1 MDHEN and CDR2 SYDVKM. V shed 3 bases and J shed 7 bases, with 15 bases lying between them. CDR3 length equals 14 residues. MiXCR, applied by TCRdb to the 5' RACE reads, yields one record per CDR3 protein. This table holds hundreds of thousands of distinct CDR3 sequences, approximately 20% found once. These same data were also listed under a study on yellow fever vaccine responses in identical twins.

This clonotype originated in a woman under 30 in good health. The specimen sequenced was CD4+ T cells sorted from blood. This sequence joins TRBV28 and TRBJ2-5, with no clear D. CDR3 residues: CASSFSHITLTQYF. The CDR3 bases are TGTGCCAGCAGTTTTAGTCATATAACCCTGACCCAGTACTTC.